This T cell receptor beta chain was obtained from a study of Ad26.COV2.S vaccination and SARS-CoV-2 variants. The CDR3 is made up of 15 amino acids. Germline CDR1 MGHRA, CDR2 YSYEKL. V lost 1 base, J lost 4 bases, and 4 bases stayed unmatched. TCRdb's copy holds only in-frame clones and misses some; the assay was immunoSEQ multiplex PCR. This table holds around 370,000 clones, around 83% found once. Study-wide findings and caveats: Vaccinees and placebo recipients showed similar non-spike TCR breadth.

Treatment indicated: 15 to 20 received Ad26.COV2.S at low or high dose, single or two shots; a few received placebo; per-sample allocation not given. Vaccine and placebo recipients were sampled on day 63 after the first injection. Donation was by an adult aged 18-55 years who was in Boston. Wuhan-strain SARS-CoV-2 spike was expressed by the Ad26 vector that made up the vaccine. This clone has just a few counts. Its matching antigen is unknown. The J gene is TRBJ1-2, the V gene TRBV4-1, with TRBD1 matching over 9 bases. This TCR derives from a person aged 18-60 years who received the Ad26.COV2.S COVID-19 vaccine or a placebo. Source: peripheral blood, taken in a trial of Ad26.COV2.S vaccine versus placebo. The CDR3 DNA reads TGCGCCAGCAGCCAAGGGACAGGGGTACTCTATGGCTACACCTTC. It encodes CASSQGTGVLYGYTF.